This paragraph reports one T cell receptor (beta chain). Its antigen is undetermined. The data are from a study of T cell responses to AZD1222 COVID-19 vaccine. General study findings and limits: At baseline, seropositivity was found in only a handful of AZD1222 recipients. Compared with day 0, the breadth and depth of the Spike-specific TCR repertoire rose significantly after two doses of AZD1222.

Second doses at about 4 or about 12 weeks were pooled. Assay used: immunoSEQ multiplex PCR; TCRdb lists only in-frame clones, some missing. The table has tens of thousands of clones, about 81% seen once; the top ten hold 20% to 30%. The receptor was derived from an adult who received the AZD1222 COVID-19 vaccine. The starting material was peripheral blood, obtained 28 days after the second AZD1222 dose.

The CDR3 DNA follows: TGTGCCAGCAGAGACAGGGGTGGTGAGACCCAGTACTTC. It yields the protein CASRDRGGETQYF. This sequence joins TRBV7-2 and TRBJ2-5, with 8 bases aligning to TRBD1. The germline gives CDR1 SGHTA, CDR2 FQGNSA. This CDR3 is 13 amino acids long. V was pared by 6 bases and J by 5 bases, with 5 bases of the junction left unmatched.